What follows describes a single T cell receptor (beta chain). Germline V gene lookup returns CDR1 SEHNR and CDR2 FQNEAQ (reference sequence). This CDR3 has 16 amino acids. V was clipped by 5 bases and J by 6 bases; unmatched bases: 16. The sample originates from a study of blood T cell repertoires in COVID-19. The data were produced by immunoSEQ multiplex PCR, yet TCRdb's version contains in-frame clones alone and is incomplete. The sample has tens of thousands of clones; 70% to 90% are singletons. The sample comprised peripheral blood. This chain joins TRBV7-9 and TRBJ2-7; 7 bases are shared with TRBD1. The sequence came from a man over 45 with COVID-19, enrolled during active disease. This CDR3 is CASSLQAGGLISEQYF. The CDR3, as DNA: TGTGCCAGCAGCCTCCAGGCAGGGGGTCTGATTTCCGAGCAGTACTTC.